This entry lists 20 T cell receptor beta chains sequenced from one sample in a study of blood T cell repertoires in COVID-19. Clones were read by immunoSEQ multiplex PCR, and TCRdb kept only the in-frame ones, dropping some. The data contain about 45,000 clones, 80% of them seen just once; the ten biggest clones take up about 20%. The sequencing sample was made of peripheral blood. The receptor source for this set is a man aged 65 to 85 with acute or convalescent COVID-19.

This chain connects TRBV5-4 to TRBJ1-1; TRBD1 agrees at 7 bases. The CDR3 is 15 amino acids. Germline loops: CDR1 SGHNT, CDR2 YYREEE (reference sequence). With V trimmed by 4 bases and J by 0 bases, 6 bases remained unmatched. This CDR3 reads CASSLQGDMNTEAFF. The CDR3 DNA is TGTGCCAGCAGCCTGCAGGGGGACATGAACACTGAAGCTTTCTTT.

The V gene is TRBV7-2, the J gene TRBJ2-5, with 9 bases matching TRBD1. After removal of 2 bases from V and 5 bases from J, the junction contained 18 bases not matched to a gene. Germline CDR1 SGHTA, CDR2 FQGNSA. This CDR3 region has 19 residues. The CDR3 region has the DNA TGTGCCAGCAGCTTAAATTACATAAGGACAGGGGACAACGGGGAGACCCAGTACTTC. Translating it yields CASSLNYIRTGDNGETQYF.

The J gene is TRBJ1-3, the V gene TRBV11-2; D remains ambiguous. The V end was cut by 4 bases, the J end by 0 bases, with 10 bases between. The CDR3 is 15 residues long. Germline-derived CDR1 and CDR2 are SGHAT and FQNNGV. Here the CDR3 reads CASSSGLNSGNTIYF. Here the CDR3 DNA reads TGTGCCAGCAGCTCCGGACTGAACTCTGGAAACACCATATATTTT.

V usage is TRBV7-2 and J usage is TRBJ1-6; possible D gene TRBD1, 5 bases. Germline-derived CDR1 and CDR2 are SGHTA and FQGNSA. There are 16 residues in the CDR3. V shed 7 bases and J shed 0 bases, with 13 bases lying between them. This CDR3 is CASNFPQGSYNSPLHF. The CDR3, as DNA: TGTGCCAGCAACTTCCCCCAGGGCTCCTATAATTCACCCCTCCACTTT.

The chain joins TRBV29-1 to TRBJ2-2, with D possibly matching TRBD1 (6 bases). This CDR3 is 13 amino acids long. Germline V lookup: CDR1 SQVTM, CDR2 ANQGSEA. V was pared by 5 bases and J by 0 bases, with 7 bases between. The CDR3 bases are TGCAGCGTTAGACAGGCGAACACCGGGGAGCTGTTTTTT. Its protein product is CSVRQANTGELFF.

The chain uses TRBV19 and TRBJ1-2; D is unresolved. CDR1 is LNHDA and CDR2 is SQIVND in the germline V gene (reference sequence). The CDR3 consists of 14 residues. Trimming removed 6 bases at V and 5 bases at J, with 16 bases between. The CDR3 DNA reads TGTGCCAGTAGCCCGGTGGAGGGCGCTTATGGCTACACCTTC. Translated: CASSPVEGAYGYTF.

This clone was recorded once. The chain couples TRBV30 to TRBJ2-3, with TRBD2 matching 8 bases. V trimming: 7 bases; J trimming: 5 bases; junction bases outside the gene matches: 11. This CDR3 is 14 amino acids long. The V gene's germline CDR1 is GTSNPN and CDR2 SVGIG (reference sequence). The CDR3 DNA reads TGTGCCTCCCGGAAAGCGGGGGTAGGAGATACGCAGTATTTT. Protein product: CASRKAGVGDTQYF.

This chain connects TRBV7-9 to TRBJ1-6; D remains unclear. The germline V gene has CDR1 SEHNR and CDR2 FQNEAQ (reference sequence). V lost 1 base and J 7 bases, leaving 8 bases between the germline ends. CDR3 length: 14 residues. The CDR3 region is CASSLVGGNSPLHF. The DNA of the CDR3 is TGTGCCAGCAGCTTAGTAGGAGGGAATTCACCCCTCCACTTT. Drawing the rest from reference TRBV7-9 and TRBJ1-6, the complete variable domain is DTGVSQNPRHKITKRGQNVTFRCDPISEHNRLYWYRQTLGQGPEFLTYFQNEAQLEKSRLLSDRFSAERPKGSFSTLEIQRTEQGDSAMYLCASSLVGGNSPLHFGNGTRLTVT.

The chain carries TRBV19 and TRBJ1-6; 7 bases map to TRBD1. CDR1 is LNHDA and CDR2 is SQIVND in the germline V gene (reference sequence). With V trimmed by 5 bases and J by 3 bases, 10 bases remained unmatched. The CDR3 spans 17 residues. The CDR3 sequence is CASSPQQGPLYNSPLHF. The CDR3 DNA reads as TGTGCCAGTAGTCCCCAACAGGGGCCCCTCTATAATTCACCCCTCCACTTT.

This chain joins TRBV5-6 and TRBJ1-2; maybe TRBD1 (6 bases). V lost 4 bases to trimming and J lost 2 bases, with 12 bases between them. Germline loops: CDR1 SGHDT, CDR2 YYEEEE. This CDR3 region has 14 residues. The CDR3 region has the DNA TGTGCCAGCAGCCATAAACAGGGCAACTATGGCTACACCTTC. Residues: CASSHKQGNYGYTF.

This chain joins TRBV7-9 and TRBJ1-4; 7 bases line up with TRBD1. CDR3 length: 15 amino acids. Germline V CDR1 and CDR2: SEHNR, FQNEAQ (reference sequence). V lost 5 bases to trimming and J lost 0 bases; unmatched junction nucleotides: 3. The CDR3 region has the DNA TGTGCCAGCAGCACGGGACAGCCAACTAATGAAAAACTGTTTTTT. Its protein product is CASSTGQPTNEKLFF.

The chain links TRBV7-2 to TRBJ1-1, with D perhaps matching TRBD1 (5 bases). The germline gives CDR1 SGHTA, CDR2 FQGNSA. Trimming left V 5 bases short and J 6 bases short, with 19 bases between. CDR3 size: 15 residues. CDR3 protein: CASSKDFSTVPEAFF. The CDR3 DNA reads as TGTGCCAGCAGCAAAGATTTCTCGACAGTCCCTGAAGCTTTCTTT. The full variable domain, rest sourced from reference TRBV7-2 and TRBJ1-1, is GAGVSQSPSNKVTEKGKDVELRCDPISGHTALYWYRQSLGQGLEFLIYFQGNSAPDKSGLPSDRFSAERTGGSVSTLTIQRTQQEDSAVYLCASSKDFSTVPEAFFGQGTRLTVV.

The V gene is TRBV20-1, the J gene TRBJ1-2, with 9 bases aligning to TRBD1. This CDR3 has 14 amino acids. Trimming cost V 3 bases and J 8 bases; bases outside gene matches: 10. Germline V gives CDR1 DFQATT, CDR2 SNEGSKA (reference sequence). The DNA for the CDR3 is TGCAGTGCTAGTCGGGACAGGGTAGCTCGGGGCTACACCTTC. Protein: CSASRDRVARGYTF.

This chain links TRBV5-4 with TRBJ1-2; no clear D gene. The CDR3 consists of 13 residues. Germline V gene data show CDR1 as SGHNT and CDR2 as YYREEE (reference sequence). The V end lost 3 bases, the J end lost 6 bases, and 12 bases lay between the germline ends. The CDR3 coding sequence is TGTGCCAGCAGCTCACAGTATCATGATGGCTACACCTTC. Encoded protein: CASSSQYHDGYTF.

The CDR3 region has the DNA TGCGCCAGCAGCTTTACAGGGGATCGTGAAGCTTTCTTT. Protein: CASSFTGDREAFF. The chain joins TRBV5-1 to TRBJ1-1; 7 bases match TRBD1. CDR1 is SGHRS, CDR2 YFSETQ, per germline. Trimming removed 2 bases from V and 7 bases from J; junction bases left unmatched: 5. The CDR3 has 13 amino acids.

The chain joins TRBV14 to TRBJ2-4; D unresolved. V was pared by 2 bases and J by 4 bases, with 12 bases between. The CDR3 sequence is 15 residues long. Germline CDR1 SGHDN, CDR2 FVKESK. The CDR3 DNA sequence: TGTGCCAGCAGCCAACGTAGGCAGGTTAAAAACATTCAGTACTTC. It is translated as CASSQRRQVKNIQYF.

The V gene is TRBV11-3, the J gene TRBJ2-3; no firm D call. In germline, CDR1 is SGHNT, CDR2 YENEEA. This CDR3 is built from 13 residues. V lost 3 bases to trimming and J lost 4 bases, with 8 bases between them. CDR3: CASSFSPADTQYF. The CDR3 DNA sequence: TGTGCCAGCAGCTTTTCTCCCGCAGATACGCAGTATTTT.

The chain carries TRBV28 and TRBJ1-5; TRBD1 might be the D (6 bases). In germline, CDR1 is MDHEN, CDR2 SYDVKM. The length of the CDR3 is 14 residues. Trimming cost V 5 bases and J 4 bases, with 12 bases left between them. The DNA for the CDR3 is TGTGCCAGCAGTCCACCGACAGGAAATCAGCCCCAGCATTTT. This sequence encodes CASSPPTGNQPQHF.

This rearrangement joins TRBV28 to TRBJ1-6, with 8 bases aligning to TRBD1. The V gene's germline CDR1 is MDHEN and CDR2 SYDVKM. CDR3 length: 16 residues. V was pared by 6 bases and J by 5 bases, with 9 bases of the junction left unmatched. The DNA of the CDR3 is TGTGCCAGCAGATTGGGAGGGACAGGCAATAATTCACCCCTCCACTTT. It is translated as CASRLGGTGNNSPLHF.

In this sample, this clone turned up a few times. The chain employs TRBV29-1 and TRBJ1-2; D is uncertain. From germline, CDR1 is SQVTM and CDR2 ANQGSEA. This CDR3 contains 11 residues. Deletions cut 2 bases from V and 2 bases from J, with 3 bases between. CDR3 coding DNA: TGCAGCGTTGAAACAAACTATGGCTACACCTTC. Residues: CSVETNYGYTF.